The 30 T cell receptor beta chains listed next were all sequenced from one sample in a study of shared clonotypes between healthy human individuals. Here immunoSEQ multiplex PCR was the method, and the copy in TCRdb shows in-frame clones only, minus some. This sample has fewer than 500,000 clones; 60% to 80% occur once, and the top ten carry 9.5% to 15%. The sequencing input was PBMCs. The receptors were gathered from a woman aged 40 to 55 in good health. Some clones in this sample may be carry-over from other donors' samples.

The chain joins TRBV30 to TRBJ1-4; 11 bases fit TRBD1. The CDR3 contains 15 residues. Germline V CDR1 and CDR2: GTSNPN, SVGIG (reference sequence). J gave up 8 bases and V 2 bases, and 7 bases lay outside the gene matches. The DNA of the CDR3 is TGTGCCTGGAGTTCGAGGGACAGGGGGGGGGAAAAACTGTTTTTT. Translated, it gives CAWSSRDRGGEKLFF. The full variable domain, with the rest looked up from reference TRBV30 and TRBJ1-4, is SQTIHQWPATLVQPVGSPLSLECTVEGTSNPNLYWYRQAAGRGLQLLFYSVGIGQISSEVPQNLSASRPQDRQFILSSKKLLLSDSGFYLCAWSSRDRGGEKLFFGSGTQLSVL.

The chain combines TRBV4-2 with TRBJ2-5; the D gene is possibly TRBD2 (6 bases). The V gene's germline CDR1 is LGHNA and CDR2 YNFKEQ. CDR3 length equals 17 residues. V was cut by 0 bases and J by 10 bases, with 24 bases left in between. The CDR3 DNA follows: TGTGCCAGCAGCCAAGATGTGGTGATAGGGACTGACAATATCCAGTACTTC. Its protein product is CASSQDVVIGTDNIQYF.

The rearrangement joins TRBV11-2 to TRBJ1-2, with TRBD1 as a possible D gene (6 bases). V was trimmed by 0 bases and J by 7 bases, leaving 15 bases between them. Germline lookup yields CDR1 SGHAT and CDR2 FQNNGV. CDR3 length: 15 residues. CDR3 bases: TGTGCCAGCAGCTTAGAGCCCGGGGGCGCGGGTGGCTACACCTTC. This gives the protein CASSLEPGGAGGYTF.

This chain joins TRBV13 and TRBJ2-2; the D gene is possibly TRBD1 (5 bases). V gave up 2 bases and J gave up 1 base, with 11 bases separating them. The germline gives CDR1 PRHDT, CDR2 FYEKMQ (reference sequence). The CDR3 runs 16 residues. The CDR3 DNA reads TGTGCCAGCAGCTTAAGGGGCTTCCAGAACACCGGGGAGCTGTTTTTT. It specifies CASSLRGFQNTGELFF.

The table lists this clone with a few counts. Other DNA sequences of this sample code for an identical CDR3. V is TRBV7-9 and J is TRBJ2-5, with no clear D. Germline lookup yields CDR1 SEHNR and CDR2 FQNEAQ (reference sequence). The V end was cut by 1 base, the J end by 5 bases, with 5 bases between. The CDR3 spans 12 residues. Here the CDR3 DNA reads TGTGCCAGCAGCTTAGTTCGGGAGACCCAGTACTTC. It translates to CASSLVRETQYF.

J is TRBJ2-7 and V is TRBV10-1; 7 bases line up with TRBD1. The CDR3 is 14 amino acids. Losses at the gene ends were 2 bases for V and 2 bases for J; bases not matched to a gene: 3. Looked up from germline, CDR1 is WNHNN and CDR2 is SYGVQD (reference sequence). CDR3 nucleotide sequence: TGCGCCAGCAGTGAGCGGGGACAGACCTACGAGCAGTACTTC. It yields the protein CASSERGQTYEQYF.

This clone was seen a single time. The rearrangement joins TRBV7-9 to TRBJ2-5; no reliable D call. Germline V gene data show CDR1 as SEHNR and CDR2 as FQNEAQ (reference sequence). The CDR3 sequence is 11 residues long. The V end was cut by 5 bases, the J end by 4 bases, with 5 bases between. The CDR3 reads CASSKRETQYF. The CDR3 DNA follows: TGTGCCAGCAGCAAGAGAGAGACCCAGTACTTC.

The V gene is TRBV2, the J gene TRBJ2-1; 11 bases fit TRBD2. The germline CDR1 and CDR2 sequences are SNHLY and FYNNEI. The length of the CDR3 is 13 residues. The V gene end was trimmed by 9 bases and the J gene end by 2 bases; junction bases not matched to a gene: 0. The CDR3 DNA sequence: TGTGCCAGGACTAGCGGGGCCTACAATGAGCAGTTCTTC. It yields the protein CARTSGAYNEQFF. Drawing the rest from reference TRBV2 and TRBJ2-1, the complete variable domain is EPEVTQTPSHQVTQMGQEVILRCVPISNHLYFYWYRQILGQKVEFLVSFYNNEISEKSEIFDDQFSVERPDGSNFTLKIRSTKLEDSAMYFCARTSGAYNEQFFGPGTRLTVL.

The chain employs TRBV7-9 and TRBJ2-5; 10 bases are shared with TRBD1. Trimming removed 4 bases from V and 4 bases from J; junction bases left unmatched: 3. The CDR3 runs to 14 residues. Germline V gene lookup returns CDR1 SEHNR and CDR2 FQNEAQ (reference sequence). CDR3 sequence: CASSSGQGIETQYF. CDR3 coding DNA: TGTGCCAGCAGCTCGGGACAGGGGATAGAGACCCAGTACTTC.

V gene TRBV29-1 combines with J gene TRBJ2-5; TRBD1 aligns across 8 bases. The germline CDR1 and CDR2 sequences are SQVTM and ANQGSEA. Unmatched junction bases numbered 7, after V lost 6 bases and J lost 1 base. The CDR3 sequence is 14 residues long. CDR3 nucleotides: TGCAGCGTGCGAGATACAGGGGGCCAAGAGACCCAGTACTTC. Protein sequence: CSVRDTGGQETQYF. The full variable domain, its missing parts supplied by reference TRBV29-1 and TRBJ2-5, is SAVISQKPSRDICQRGTSLTIQCQVDSQVTMMFWYRQQPGQSLTLIATANQGSEATYESGFVIDKFPISRPNLTFSTLTVSNMSPEDSSIYLCSVRDTGGQETQYFGPGTRLLVL.

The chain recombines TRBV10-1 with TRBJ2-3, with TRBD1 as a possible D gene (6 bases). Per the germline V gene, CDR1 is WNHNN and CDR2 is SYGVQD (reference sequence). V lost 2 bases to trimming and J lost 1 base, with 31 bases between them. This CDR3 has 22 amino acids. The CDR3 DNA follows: TGCGCCAGCAGTGAGAAACAGGGCCTAACTAGGCGCAATAGGAAGGGCACAGATACGCAGTATTTT. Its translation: CASSEKQGLTRRNRKGTDTQYF.

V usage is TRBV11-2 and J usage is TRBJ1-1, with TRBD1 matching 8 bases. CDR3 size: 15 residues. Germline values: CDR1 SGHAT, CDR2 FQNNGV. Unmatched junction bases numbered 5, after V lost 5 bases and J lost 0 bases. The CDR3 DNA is TGTGCCAGCAGCACCCGACAGGGGTTGAACACTGAAGCTTTCTTT. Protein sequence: CASSTRQGLNTEAFF.

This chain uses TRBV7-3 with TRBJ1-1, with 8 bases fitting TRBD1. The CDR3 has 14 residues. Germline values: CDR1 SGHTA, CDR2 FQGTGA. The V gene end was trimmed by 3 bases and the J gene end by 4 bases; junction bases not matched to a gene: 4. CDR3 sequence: CASSLTGVGTEAFF. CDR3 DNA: TGTGCCAGCAGCTTGACAGGGGTGGGCACTGAAGCTTTCTTT.

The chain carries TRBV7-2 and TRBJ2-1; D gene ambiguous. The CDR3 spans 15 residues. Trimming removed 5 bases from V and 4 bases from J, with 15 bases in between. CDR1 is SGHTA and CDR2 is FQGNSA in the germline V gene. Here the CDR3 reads CASSRKAQKYNEQFF. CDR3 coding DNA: TGTGCCAGCAGCCGAAAGGCCCAGAAATACAATGAGCAGTTCTTC.

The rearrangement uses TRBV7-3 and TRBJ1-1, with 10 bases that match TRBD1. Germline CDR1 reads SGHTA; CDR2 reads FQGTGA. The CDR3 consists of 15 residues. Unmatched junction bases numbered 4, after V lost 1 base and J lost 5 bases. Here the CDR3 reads CASSLIGTGETEAFF. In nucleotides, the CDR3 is TGTGCCAGCAGCTTAATTGGGACAGGGGAAACTGAAGCTTTCTTT.

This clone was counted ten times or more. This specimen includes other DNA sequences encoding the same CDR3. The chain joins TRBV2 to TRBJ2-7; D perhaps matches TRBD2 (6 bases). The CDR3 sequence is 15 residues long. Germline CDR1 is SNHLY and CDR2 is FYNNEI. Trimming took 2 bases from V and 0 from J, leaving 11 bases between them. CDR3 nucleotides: TGTGCCAGCAGTGAATGGGGCGGGACCTCCTACGAGCAGTACTTC. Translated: CASSEWGGTSYEQYF.

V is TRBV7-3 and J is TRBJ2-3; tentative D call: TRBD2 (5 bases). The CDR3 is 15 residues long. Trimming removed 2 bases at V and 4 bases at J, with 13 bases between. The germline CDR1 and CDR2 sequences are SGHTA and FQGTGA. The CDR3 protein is CASSLLGISADTQYF. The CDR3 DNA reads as TGTGCCAGCAGCTTACTCGGGATCTCGGCAGATACGCAGTATTTT. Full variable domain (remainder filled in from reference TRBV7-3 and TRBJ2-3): GAGVSQTPSNKVTEKGKYVELRCDPISGHTALYWYRQSLGQGPEFLIYFQGTGAADDSGLPNDRFFAVRPEGSVSTLKIQRTERGDSAVYLCASSLLGISADTQYFGPGTRLTVL.

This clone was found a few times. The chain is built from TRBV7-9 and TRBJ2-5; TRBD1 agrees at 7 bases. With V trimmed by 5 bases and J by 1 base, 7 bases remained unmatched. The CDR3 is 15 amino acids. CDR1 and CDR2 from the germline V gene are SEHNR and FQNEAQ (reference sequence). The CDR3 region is CASSRRTGSQETQYF. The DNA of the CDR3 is TGTGCCAGCAGCCGTCGGACAGGAAGCCAAGAGACCCAGTACTTC.

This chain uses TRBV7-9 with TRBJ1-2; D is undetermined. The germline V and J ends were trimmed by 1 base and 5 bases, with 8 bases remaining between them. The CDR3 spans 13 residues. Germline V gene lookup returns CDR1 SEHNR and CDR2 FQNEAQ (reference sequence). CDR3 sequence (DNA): TGTGCCAGCAGCTTAGATGGTCCTTATGGCTACACCTTC. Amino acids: CASSLDGPYGYTF.

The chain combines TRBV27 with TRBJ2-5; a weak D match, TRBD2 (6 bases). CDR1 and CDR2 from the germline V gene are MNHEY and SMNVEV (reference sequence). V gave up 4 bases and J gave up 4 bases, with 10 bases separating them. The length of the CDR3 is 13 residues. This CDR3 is CASSWGVGETQYF. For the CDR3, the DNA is TGTGCCAGCAGTTGGGGGGTGGGAGAGACCCAGTACTTC.

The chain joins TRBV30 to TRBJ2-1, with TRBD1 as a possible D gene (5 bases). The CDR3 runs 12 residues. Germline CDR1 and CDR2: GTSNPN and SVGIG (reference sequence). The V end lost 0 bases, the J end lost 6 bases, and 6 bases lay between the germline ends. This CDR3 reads CAWSVQGNEQFF. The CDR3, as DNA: TGTGCCTGGAGTGTCCAGGGCAATGAGCAGTTCTTC.

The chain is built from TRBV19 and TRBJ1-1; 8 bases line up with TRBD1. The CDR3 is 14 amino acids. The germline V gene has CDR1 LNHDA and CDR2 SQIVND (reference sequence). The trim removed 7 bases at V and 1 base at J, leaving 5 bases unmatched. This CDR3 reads CASTIQGANTEAFF. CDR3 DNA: TGTGCCAGTACCATTCAGGGGGCGAACACTGAAGCTTTCTTT.

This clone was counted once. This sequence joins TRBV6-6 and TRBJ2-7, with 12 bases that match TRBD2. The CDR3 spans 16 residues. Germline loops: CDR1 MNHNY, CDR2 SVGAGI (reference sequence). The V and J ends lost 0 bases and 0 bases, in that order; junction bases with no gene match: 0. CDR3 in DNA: TGTGCCAGCAGTTACTCGACTAGCGGGGGCTCCTACGAGCAGTACTTC. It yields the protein CASSYSTSGGSYEQYF.

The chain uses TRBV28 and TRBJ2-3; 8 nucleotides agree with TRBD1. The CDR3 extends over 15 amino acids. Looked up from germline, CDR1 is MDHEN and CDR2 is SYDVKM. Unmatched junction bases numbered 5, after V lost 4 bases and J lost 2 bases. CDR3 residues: CASSSGQGNTDTQYF. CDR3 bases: TGTGCCAGCAGTTCCGGACAGGGAAACACAGATACGCAGTATTTT.

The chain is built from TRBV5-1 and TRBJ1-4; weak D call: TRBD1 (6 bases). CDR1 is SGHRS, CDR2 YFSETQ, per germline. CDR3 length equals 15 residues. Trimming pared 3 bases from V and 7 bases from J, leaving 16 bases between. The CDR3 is CASSSGQPVGEKLFF. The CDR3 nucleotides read TGCGCCAGCAGCTCCGGACAGCCTGTAGGTGAAAAACTGTTTTTT.

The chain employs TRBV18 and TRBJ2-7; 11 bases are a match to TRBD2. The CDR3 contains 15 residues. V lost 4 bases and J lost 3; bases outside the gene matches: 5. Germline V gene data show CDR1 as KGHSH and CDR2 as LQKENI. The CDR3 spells CASSHRTSGSYEQYF. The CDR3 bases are TGTGCCAGCTCACACAGAACTAGCGGGAGCTACGAGCAGTACTTC.

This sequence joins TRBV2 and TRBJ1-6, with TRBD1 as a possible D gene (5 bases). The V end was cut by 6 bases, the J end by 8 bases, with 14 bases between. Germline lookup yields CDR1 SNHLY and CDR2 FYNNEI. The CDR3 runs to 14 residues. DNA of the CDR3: TGTGCCAGCAGGGGGGGGACGCCCGATTCACCCCTCCACTTT. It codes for CASRGGTPDSPLHF.

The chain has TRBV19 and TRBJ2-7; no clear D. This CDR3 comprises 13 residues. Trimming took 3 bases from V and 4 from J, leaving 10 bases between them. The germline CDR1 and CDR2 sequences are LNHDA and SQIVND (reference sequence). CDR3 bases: TGTGCCAGTAGTATTCCTCCATCTTACGAGCAGTACTTC. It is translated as CASSIPPSYEQYF.

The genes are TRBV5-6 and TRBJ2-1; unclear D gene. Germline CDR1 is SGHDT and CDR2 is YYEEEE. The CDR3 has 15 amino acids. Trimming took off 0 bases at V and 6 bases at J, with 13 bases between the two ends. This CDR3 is CASSLGPVSSNEQFF. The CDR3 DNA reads TGTGCCAGCAGCTTGGGTCCAGTGAGTTCCAATGAGCAGTTCTTC.

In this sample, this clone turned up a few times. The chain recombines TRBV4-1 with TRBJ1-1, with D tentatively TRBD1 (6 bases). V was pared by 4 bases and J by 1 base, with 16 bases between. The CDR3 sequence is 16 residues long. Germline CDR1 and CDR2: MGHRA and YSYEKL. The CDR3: CASSPPQGVSNTEAFF. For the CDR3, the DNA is TGCGCCAGCAGCCCCCCACAGGGTGTTTCGAACACTGAAGCTTTCTTT.